The entry below gives a single TCR beta chain sequence along with its context. Other DNA sequences of this sample code for an identical CDR3. Participants were aged roughly 18 to 89 years from some 24 US areas. Grouping used clinical history reported by participants in a survey and questionnaire. The entry originates in a study of blood T cell repertoires in COVID-19. As for the study in general: The study drew acute and convalescent COVID-19 samples from the United States, Italy and Spain.

The repertoire was sequenced with immunoSEQ multiplex PCR; TCRdb's copy has only in-frame clones and lacks some. Of roughly 240,000 clones listed, approximately 90% are singletons. Specimen: PBMCs or T cells enriched from blood (not recorded which). This TCR was sampled from a man in his forties or fifties who had been exposed to COVID-19.

In DNA, the CDR3 is TGCGCCAGCAGCTTGGGACTAGCGGGACCAGATACGCAGTATTTT. Its translation: CASSLGLAGPDTQYF. The chain uses TRBV5-1 and TRBJ2-3; 11 bases fit TRBD2. The J segment lost 4 bases and the V segment lost 0 bases, leaving 1 base of the junction unmatched. The CDR3 spans 15 residues. Looked up from germline, CDR1 is SGHRS and CDR2 is YFSETQ.